Each of the 5 T cell receptor beta chains below was sequenced from the same sample in a study of T cells in Graves' hyperthyroidism and ophthalmopathy. TCR beta CDR3 sequences were amplified from RNA transcripts. HTBI primers drove first-round RT-PCR of the TCR CDR3. TCRdb fed the multiplex PCR reads into MiXCR, producing one record per CDR3 protein. Altogether roughly 560,000 distinct CDR3 sequences are present, roughly 14% being singletons, with the ten largest covering about 3.9%. The specimen sequenced was blood. The source of these receptors is a woman aged 40-49 years with Graves' ophthalmopathy.

This clonotype was counted ten times or more. The V gene is TRBV10-3, the J gene TRBJ1-2; maybe TRBD1 (6 bases). Trimming took 6 bases from V and 3 from J, leaving 11 bases between them. The CDR3 covers 13 residues. Per germline, CDR1 ENHRY and CDR2 SYGVKD. CDR3 sequence: CAISQGRDYGYTF. The DNA of the CDR3 is TGTGCCATCAGCCAGGGGCGCGACTATGGCTACACCTTC.

This clonotype has a count of ten or more. The genes are TRBV11-2 and TRBJ2-2; D possibly corresponds to TRBD2 (6 bases). With 4 bases removed from V and 5 bases from J, the gap between germline ends came to 20 bases. This CDR3 has 17 residues. Germline loops: CDR1 SGHAT, CDR2 FQNNGV. CDR3 bases: TGTGCCAGCAGCTCCCCATTCGGGGGAGGCGGAACCGGGGAGCTGTTTTTT. Amino acid sequence: CASSSPFGGGGTGELFF.

This clonotype occurred a few times. The genes are TRBV5-1 and TRBJ2-2; the match to TRBD2 covers 7 bases. The germline V gene encodes CDR1 SGHRS and CDR2 YFSETQ. The ends lost 4 bases at V and 0 bases at J; junction bases unmatched: 9. The CDR3 sequence is 17 residues long. CDR3 sequence: CASSQNLAGTNTGELFF. The DNA of the CDR3 is TGCGCCAGCAGCCAGAATTTAGCGGGTACGAACACCGGGGAGCTGTTTTTT.

This clonotype came up many times. The CDR3 loop reads CASKQGGAETQYF. CDR3 DNA sequence: TGTGCCAGCAAACAGGGAGGAGCAGAGACCCAGTACTTC. The chain uses TRBV12-3 or TRBV12-4 and TRBJ2-5; the D gene could be TRBD1 or TRBD2 (6 bases each). Between the trimmed V and J ends, which lost 7 bases and 4 bases, there was a span of 13 bases. This CDR3 is 13 amino acids long.

This clonotype was seen many times. The V and J genes are TRBV27 and TRBJ1-3, with D uncertain. The CDR3 contains 15 residues. Germline lookup yields CDR1 MNHEY and CDR2 SMNVEV (reference sequence). Deletions cut 6 bases from V and 1 base from J, with 13 bases between. The CDR3 coding sequence is TGTGCCAGCAGGGATCGGGCACTTTCTGGAAACACCATATATTTT. This sequence encodes CASRDRALSGNTIYF.